This is a list of T cell receptor beta chains from one sample in a study of shared clonotypes between healthy human individuals. Sequencing used immunoSEQ multiplex PCR; TCRdb keeps in-frame clones, though not all of them. Here the sample spans more than 2,000,000 clones, approximately 90% being singletons. Sequencing input: naive CD4+ T cells sorted from blood. Every receptor here comes from a man aged 18 to 29 in good health. CDR3s include the opening cysteine and the closing phenylalanine or tryptophan. D genes are given only for firm matches. A clone size is listed for some rows: how often the clone was seen (once, few, many), or a class if it is expanded.

d_gene	v_gene	abundance	j_gene	CDR3nt	CDR3aa
-	TRBV19	-	TRBJ2-2	TGTGCCAGTCGGGCCCAAAACACCGGGGAGCTGTTTTTT	CASRAQNTGELFF
TRBD2	TRBV6-6	-	TRBJ2-5	TGTGCCAGCAGCAGTCTTCGGCGGGGGGGAGAGACCCAGTACTTC	CASSSLRRGGETQYF
-	TRBV5-4	-	TRBJ2-3	TGTGCCAGCAGCCCCAGGGGAAGCACAGATACGCAGTATTTT	CASSPRGSTDTQYF
-	TRBV5-4	-	TRBJ1-4	TGTGCCAGCAGCTTGGGGGGTGTCGGGGATGAAAAACTGTTTTTT	CASSLGGVGDEKLFF
-	TRBV4-1	once	TRBJ1-1	TGCGCCAGCAGCCAGACAGACAGGAAGAACACTGAAGCTTTCTTT	CASSQTDRKNTEAFF
-	TRBV19	-	TRBJ2-5	TGTGCCAGTAGTCCCTCTGGAGGATGGAACCAAGAGACCCAGTACTTC	CASSPSGGWNQETQYF
-	TRBV2	-	TRBJ1-1	TGTGCCAGCAGCGGGAGGACTGAAGCTTTCTTT	CASSGRTEAFF
TRBD2	TRBV13	-	TRBJ2-1	TGTGCCAGCAGCCTAACTCAAAGCGGGAGGGCCGGAAATGAGCAGTTCTTC	CASSLTQSGRAGNEQFF
TRBD2	TRBV4-2	-	TRBJ2-1	TGTGCCAGCAGCCGAATGGGACTAGCGGGGGGTTACAATGAGCAGTTCTTC	CASSRMGLAGGYNEQFF
-	TRBV5-1	-	TRBJ1-1	TGCGCCAGCAGCTTTGGACAGATGAACACTGAAGCTTTCTTT	CASSFGQMNTEAFF
-	TRBV5-1	-	TRBJ2-5	TGCGCCAGCCGGGACTCCCAAGAGACCCAGTACTTC	CASRDSQETQYF
-	TRBV18	-	TRBJ2-3	TGTGCCAGCTCACCACCGACGGAAGGGCGCGGTCCCGCAGATACGCAGTATTTT	CASSPPTEGRGPADTQYF
TRBD1	TRBV18	once	TRBJ1-1	TGTGCCAGCTCTCCCAGACAGGGGGCTGGGCACACTGAAGCTTTCTTT	CASSPRQGAGHTEAFF
TRBD1	TRBV2	once	TRBJ1-4	TGTGCCAGCAGTGAGGGGGGACAGGAACTGTTTTTT	CASSEGGQELFF
-	TRBV28	-	TRBJ2-1	TGTGCCAGCAGTTTATGGGACGTTGGCTCCTACAATGAGCAGTTCTTC	CASSLWDVGSYNEQFF
-	TRBV14	once	TRBJ1-2	TGTGCCAGCAGTCGGAGCAGGGGCTATGGCTACACCTTC	CASSRSRGYGYTF
TRBD2	TRBV9	-	TRBJ2-1	TGTGCCAGCAGCGTAGGAATTAGCGGGAGCTCCTACAATGAGCAGTTCTTC	CASSVGISGSSYNEQFF
-	TRBV7-2	-	TRBJ2-6	TGTGCCAGCAGCTTTTCCCCAGTTTACTCTGGGGCCAACGTCCTGACTTTC	CASSFSPVYSGANVLTF
-	TRBV18	-	TRBJ2-2	TGTGCCAGCTCAGCACAGGTACCCTCGAACACCGGGGAGCTGTTTTTT	CASSAQVPSNTGELFF
-	TRBV6-6	-	TRBJ1-4	TGTGCCAGCAGTCCCCGCGGAACTATTAATGAAAAACTGTTTTTT	CASSPRGTINEKLFF
-	TRBV7-6	-	TRBJ2-1	TGTGCCAGCAGCCCCCTGGGGAACAATGAGCAGTTCTTC	CASSPLGNNEQFF
TRBD2	TRBV5-1	-	TRBJ2-1	TGCGCCAGCAGCTTGGTGGCGGGGGGCTACAATGAGCAGTTCTTC	CASSLVAGGYNEQFF
-	TRBV7-9	-	TRBJ2-7	TGTGCCAGCAGCTCTCAGGGGCAGAGCTACGAGCAGTACTTC	CASSSQGQSYEQYF
-	TRBV10-2	-	TRBJ1-1	TGCGCCAGCAGTGAGTCGGAGGGTAGGTCTGAAGCTTTCTTT	CASSESEGRSEAFF
-	TRBV11-2	-	TRBJ2-2	TGTGCCAGCAGCTTAGTCAGGGGTACCGGGGAGCTGTTTTTT	CASSLVRGTGELFF
TRBD2	TRBV7-2	-	TRBJ2-7	TGTGCCAGCAGCTTAGGGCTAGCGGGAGGTCCATCGGAGCAGTACTTC	CASSLGLAGGPSEQYF
TRBD1	TRBV2	-	TRBJ1-3	TGTGCCAGCGAGGGGACAGCCTCTGGAAACACCATATATTTT	CASEGTASGNTIYF
-	TRBV6-5	-	TRBJ2-7	TGTGCCAGCAGGTCGACCGCTTACGAGCAGTACTTC	CASRSTAYEQYF
-	TRBV23-1	-	TRBJ1-1	TGCGCCAGCAGTCCACGTCATCCGGGGAGTGAAGCTTTCTTT	CASSPRHPGSEAFF
-	TRBV30	-	TRBJ1-4	TGTGCCTGGAGCCGCCCCCAGGAAAAACTGTTTTTT	CAWSRPQEKLFF
TRBD1	TRBV11-2	-	TRBJ2-7	TGTGCCAGCAGCTTAGCGGGACAGGGGTCCGAGCAGTACTTC	CASSLAGQGSEQYF
-	TRBV5-1	-	TRBJ2-7	TGCGCCAGCAGCTTGGCCGGGCAGGGTAACTACGAGCAGTACTTC	CASSLAGQGNYEQYF
-	TRBV9	-	TRBJ2-5	TGTGCCAGCAGCGTAGGCGGGGCGATGGAGACCCAGTACTTC	CASSVGGAMETQYF
TRBD1	TRBV28	-	TRBJ2-7	TGTGCCAGCAGCTCCCCTTGGACAGGGAATTATTCGCCGCACTTC	CASSSPWTGNYSPHF
-	TRBV2	-	TRBJ2-7	TGTGCCAGCACAAATGGCGTGGGGGAGCAGTACTTC	CASTNGVGEQYF